This T cell receptor beta chain stems from a study of blood T cells in healthy people across ages. A second PCR, run for about 6 to 11 cycles, used a sample-barcoded 5' primer plus a J-beta primer mix. Every cDNA molecule bore a tag from a template-switch adaptor containing 12 random nucleotides. TCRdb itself ran the 5' RACE reads through MiXCR, one entry per CDR3 protein. The profile shows fewer than 2 million distinct CDR3 sequences, about two fifths of them singletons. The germline CDR1 and CDR2 sequences are SEHNR and FQNEAQ (reference sequence). There are 14 residues in the CDR3. Deletions cut 3 bases from V and 3 bases from J, with 9 bases between.

The V call is TRBV7-9, the J call TRBJ1-5; D remains ambiguous. The material sequenced was blood. This sequence originates from a human donor in good health. This CDR3 reads CASSLAFANQPQHF. Here the CDR3 DNA reads TGTGCCAGCAGCTTGGCCTTCGCCAATCAGCCCCAGCATTTT.